The subject of this entry is one T cell receptor (beta chain). This CDR3 spans 15 amino acids. Germline V CDR1 and CDR2: PRHDT, FYEKMQ (reference sequence). J gave up 0 bases and V 4 bases, and 6 bases lay outside the gene matches. The source of the sample is a study of blood T cell repertoires in COVID-19. About the research overall: Sites in the United States, Italy and Spain provided acute and convalescent COVID-19 samples.

Here immunoSEQ multiplex PCR was the method, and the copy in TCRdb shows in-frame clones only, minus some. The sample comprises about 250,000 clones, about 88% of which are singletons, and just over 6.5% rests with the top ten. Sequenced material: PBMCs or T cells enriched from blood (not recorded which). The chain combines TRBV13 with TRBJ2-7, with 7 bases identical to TRBD2. This clonotype was sampled from a woman between 45 and 65 years old who had been exposed to COVID-19. The CDR3 sequence: CASSSRASGSYEQYF. In nucleotides, the CDR3 is TGTGCCAGCAGCTCCCGGGCTAGCGGCTCCTACGAGCAGTACTTC.